The 17 T cell receptor beta chains below were found in one sample sequenced in a study of blood T cell repertoires in COVID-19. The method was immunoSEQ multiplex PCR; TCRdb's version includes in-frame clones alone and lacks a portion of them. The table lists about 55,000 clones, approximately 90% of them singletons. Sequenced: peripheral blood. The receptors originated from a man aged 35-49 years with acute or convalescent COVID-19.

This clone was seen only once. This chain connects TRBV7-9 to TRBJ2-2, with 7 nucleotides matching TRBD2. CDR3 length equals 16 residues. CDR1 is SEHNR, CDR2 FQNEAQ, per germline (reference sequence). Trimming took 1 base from V and 5 from J; bases not matched to a gene: 7. The CDR3 DNA is TGTGCCAGCAGCTTAGGTTGGGCTAGCGGTACCGGGGAGCTGTTTTTT. Amino acids: CASSLGWASGTGELFF.

V gene TRBV19 combines with J gene TRBJ2-5, with 12 positions matching TRBD2. The CDR3 has 16 amino acids. The J segment lost 5 bases and the V segment lost 3 bases, leaving 7 bases of the junction unmatched. Germline-derived CDR1 and CDR2 are LNHDA and SQIVND (reference sequence). CDR3 in amino acids: CASSIGLAGGEETQYF. For the CDR3, the DNA is TGTGCCAGTAGTATCGGGCTAGCGGGAGGGGAGGAGACCCAGTACTTC.

V usage is TRBV28 and J usage is TRBJ1-2; unclear D gene. Per germline, CDR1 MDHEN and CDR2 SYDVKM. Trimming pared 6 bases from V and 5 bases from J, leaving 16 bases between. The CDR3 spans 14 residues. The CDR3 DNA is TGTGCCAGCAGCCAAAACCCCCCGGGGTATGGCTACACCTTC. This sequence encodes CASSQNPPGYGYTF.

The chain links TRBV30 to TRBJ2-5; possible D gene TRBD2, 6 bases. V lost 0 bases and J lost 5, with 16 bases in between. Germline-derived CDR1 and CDR2 are GTSNPN and SVGIG (reference sequence). This CDR3 contains 15 residues. CDR3 sequence: CAWSVLPGAGETQYF. The CDR3 nucleotides are TGTGCCTGGAGTGTACTTCCGGGAGCTGGGGAGACCCAGTACTTC.

The rearrangement links TRBV7-2 to TRBJ2-1; the match to TRBD2 covers 11 bases. The CDR3 is made up of 16 amino acids. The germline V gene has CDR1 SGHTA and CDR2 FQGNSA. J was trimmed by 4 bases and V by 0 bases; bases with no gene match: 2. CDR3 in amino acids: CASSLAGTSGYNEQFF. CDR3 DNA sequence: TGTGCCAGCAGCTTAGCCGGGACTAGCGGTTACAATGAGCAGTTCTTC.

The chain joins TRBV4-3 to TRBJ2-2; possible D gene TRBD2, 6 bases. Trimming cost V 0 bases and J 2 bases, with 7 bases left between them. Germline values: CDR1 LGHNA, CDR2 YSLEER. The CDR3 runs to 15 residues. CDR3 region: CASSQEGGNTGELFF. CDR3 DNA sequence: TGCGCCAGCAGCCAAGAGGGGGGAAACACCGGGGAGCTGTTTTTT.

This chain connects TRBV10-3 to TRBJ1-5; 10 bases line up with TRBD1. Trimming cost V 5 bases and J 4 bases; bases outside gene matches: 5. Germline-derived CDR1 and CDR2 are ENHRY and SYGVKD. The CDR3 is made up of 15 amino acids. This CDR3 reads CAISRDRGGNQPQHF. The CDR3 nucleotides read TGTGCCATCAGTCGGGACAGGGGTGGGAATCAGCCCCAGCATTTT.

The chain uses TRBV13 and TRBJ1-1; no reliable D call. This CDR3 has 14 residues. The ends were cut back, 2 bases at V and 0 bases at J, with 7 bases in the middle. Germline V gene lookup returns CDR1 PRHDT and CDR2 FYEKMQ (reference sequence). CDR3: CASSLYHMNTEAFF. The CDR3 DNA reads TGTGCCAGCAGCTTATACCACATGAACACTGAAGCTTTCTTT.

Written as DNA, the CDR3 is TGTGCCAGCAGCCATGCTGGCGGAGCCAAAAACATTCAGTACTTC. This codes for CASSHAGGAKNIQYF. The J gene is TRBJ2-4, the V gene TRBV11-3; D gene ambiguous. CDR1 is SGHNT, CDR2 YENEEA, per germline. The V end was cut by 5 bases, the J end by 0 bases, with 11 bases between. This CDR3 region has 15 residues.

The chain uses TRBV5-6 and TRBJ1-2; 9 positions agree with TRBD1. Germline CDR1 SGHDT, CDR2 YYEEEE. The CDR3 has 19 amino acids. Germline trimming cut 3 bases from V and 4 bases from J; bases unmatched to any gene: 19. The CDR3 region has the DNA TGTGCCAGCAGCTCAATTGCCTTAACCACAGGGGGCGTGGGCTATGGCTACACCTTC. Translating it yields CASSSIALTTGGVGYGYTF. Combining the CDR3 with reference TRBV5-6 and TRBJ1-2 gives the whole variable domain DAGVTQSPTHLIKTRGQQVTLRCSPKSGHDTVSWYQQALGQGPQFIFQYYEEEERQRGNFPDRFSGHQFPNYSSELNVNALLLGDSALYLCASSSIALTTGGVGYGYTFGSGTRLTVV.

In DNA form, the CDR3 reads TGTGCCAGCAGCTTATGGGGTGACAGGGTGGGAAACTATGGCTACACCTTC. Its protein product is CASSLWGDRVGNYGYTF. The V gene is TRBV7-2, the J gene TRBJ1-2; 7 bases line up with TRBD1. The CDR3 totals 17 residues. The ends lost 2 bases at V and 2 bases at J; junction bases unmatched: 11. The germline V gene has CDR1 SGHTA and CDR2 FQGNSA.

The chain is built from TRBV3-1 (or the pseudogene TRBV3-2) and TRBJ2-5, with 7 nucleotides matching TRBD2. Per the germline V gene, CDR1 is LGHDT and CDR2 is YNNKEL (reference sequence). The CDR3 length is 14 residues. J gave up 4 bases and V 7 bases, and 9 bases lay outside the gene matches. The CDR3 sequence: CASTGGLKGETQYF. CDR3 nucleotides: TGTGCCAGCACGGGGGGACTGAAGGGAGAGACCCAGTACTTC.

The rearrangement uses TRBV13 and TRBJ2-3; 7 positions match TRBD1. Germline CDR1 PRHDT, CDR2 FYEKMQ (reference sequence). There are 13 residues in the CDR3. V shed 5 bases and J 8 bases; nucleotides not matched to a gene: 7. CDR3 sequence (DNA): TGTGCCAGCAGCCCCCAGGGGGTGGGTACGCAGTATTTT. Translated, it gives CASSPQGVGTQYF.

The chain recombines TRBV6-5 with TRBJ2-1, with TRBD2 as a possible D gene (6 bases). The germline CDR1 and CDR2 sequences are MNHEY and SVGAGI. The CDR3 has 15 amino acids. Trimming shortened V by 0 bases and J by 5 bases, and 11 bases separated the two germline ends. CDR3 protein: CASSYSTSGHNEQFF. The CDR3 region has the DNA TGTGCCAGCAGTTACTCGACTAGTGGGCACAATGAGCAGTTCTTC.

The chain employs TRBV6-5 and TRBJ2-5, with D possibly being TRBD1 (6 bases). Germline V gene data show CDR1 as MNHEY and CDR2 as SVGAGI. This CDR3 comprises 15 residues. V was clipped by 6 bases and J by 5 bases, with 19 bases between them. CDR3 DNA: TGTGCCAGCAGGCTGGGACAAACGAGAACGGAGACCCAGTACTTC. Residues: CASRLGQTRTETQYF.

The chain uses TRBV6-5 and TRBJ1-1; no reliable D call. Trimming removed 0 bases at V and 0 bases at J, with 8 bases between. The CDR3 loop spans 15 amino acids. Germline-derived CDR1 and CDR2 are MNHEY and SVGAGI. The CDR3, as DNA: TGTGCCAGCAGTTACTCGAGACACCTGAACACTGAAGCTTTCTTT. Amino acid sequence: CASSYSRHLNTEAFF.

The chain links TRBV6-2 or TRBV6-3 to TRBJ2-1, with a tentative D call TRBD2 (5 bases). The CDR3 spans 15 residues. Trimming took 0 bases from V and 5 from J, leaving 11 bases between them. Germline CDR1 is MNHEY and CDR2 is SVGEGT. CDR3 bases: TGTGCCAGCAGTTACTCGTCTCCTAGCCACAATGAGCAGTTCTTC. Encoded protein: CASSYSSPSHNEQFF.